These 19 T cell receptor beta chains came from one sample sequenced in a study of cytomegalovirus exposure and HLA in healthy donors. Use of 60 Vbeta and 13 Jbeta primers characterized the PCR. Here immunoSEQ multiplex PCR was the method, and the copy in TCRdb shows in-frame clones only, minus some. The data hold around 130,000 clones, with about three quarters observed a single time. The sequencing input was PBMCs. The receptors shown here come from a woman aged 30 to 39 in good health and CMV-seronegative.

The chain is built from TRBV7-2 and TRBJ1-5; TRBD1 is a possible D gene (6 bases). The CDR3 sequence is 16 residues long. Germline assignment: CDR1 SGHTA and CDR2 FQGNSA. The V and J ends lost 1 base and 6 bases respectively, with 16 bases between them. CDR3 amino acids: CASSLGFYRESQPQHF. The CDR3 DNA sequence: TGTGCCAGCAGCTTAGGGTTTTACAGGGAAAGTCAGCCCCAGCATTTT.

In its sample, this clone was seen once. The same CDR3 can be traced to other DNA sequences in this sample. Here the CDR3 reads CAASPGDRPNEKLFF. The CDR3 DNA follows: TGTGCCGCATCGCCAGGGGACAGACCTAATGAAAAACTGTTTTTT. The chain couples TRBV10-3 to TRBJ1-4, with 7 bases fitting TRBD1. Germline-derived CDR1 and CDR2 are ENHRY and SYGVKD. CDR3 size: 15 residues. V shed 11 bases and J 3 bases; nucleotides not matched to a gene: 12.

This clone was found a few times. J is TRBJ1-6 and V is TRBV6-6; D is unclear. Trimming pared 7 bases from V and 5 bases from J, leaving 9 bases between. Germline values: CDR1 MNHNY, CDR2 SVGAGI (reference sequence). The CDR3 consists of 13 residues. CDR3 protein: CASTNGNNSPLHF. CDR3 sequence (DNA): TGTGCCAGCACCAACGGGAATAATTCACCCCTCCACTTT.

The chain is built from TRBV2 and TRBJ2-3; D is unclear. Deletions cut 3 bases from V and 3 bases from J, with 10 bases between. Germline V gene lookup returns CDR1 SNHLY and CDR2 FYNNEI. This CDR3 is 14 amino acids long. CDR3 protein: CASSDGSGTDTQYF. DNA of the CDR3: TGTGCCAGCAGTGACGGATCGGGTACAGATACGCAGTATTTT.

The chain uses TRBV28 and TRBJ2-7; 7 nucleotides align to TRBD1. The germline V gene has CDR1 MDHEN and CDR2 SYDVKM. V lost 1 base to trimming and J lost 2 bases; unmatched junction nucleotides: 2. CDR3 length: 14 amino acids. The CDR3 DNA sequence: TGTGCCAGCAGTTTATTGGGACAGACCTACGAGCAGTACTTC. Its translation: CASSLLGQTYEQYF.

The chain is built from TRBV7-3 and TRBJ2-6; possibly TRBD2 for D (6 bases). CDR3 size: 16 residues. Per germline, CDR1 SGHTA and CDR2 FQGTGA. The V and J ends lost 0 bases and 0 bases respectively, with 6 bases between them. CDR3 DNA sequence: TGTGCCAGCAGCTTAACTAGCGGCTCTGGGGCCAACGTCCTGACTTTC. Protein: CASSLTSGSGANVLTF. Based on the CDR3 plus reference TRBV7-3 and TRBJ2-6, the full variable domain is GAGVSQTPSNKVTEKGKYVELRCDPISGHTALYWYRQSLGQGPEFLIYFQGTGAADDSGLPNDRFFAVRPEGSVSTLKIQRTERGDSAVYLCASSLTSGSGANVLTFGAGSRLTVL.

The sample holds a few counts of this clone. The chain links TRBV30 to TRBJ1-4; D unresolved. The V and J ends lost 4 bases and 5 bases respectively, with 11 bases between them. Germline assignment: CDR1 GTSNPN and CDR2 SVGIG (reference sequence). The CDR3 extends over 13 amino acids. The CDR3 loop reads CAWNRESNEKLFF. The CDR3 DNA follows: TGTGCCTGGAACCGGGAATCGAATGAAAAACTGTTTTTT.

The gene calls are TRBV28 and TRBJ2-2; 7 positions agree with TRBD1. Germline CDR1 reads MDHEN; CDR2 reads SYDVKM. This CDR3 contains 16 residues. V lost 6 bases and J lost 5; bases outside the gene matches: 12. Written as DNA, the CDR3 is TGTGCCAGCAGCCAGGCGACAGGGAGTTGGACCGGGGAGCTGTTTTTT. It codes for CASSQATGSWTGELFF.

This CDR3 reads CASSPDGGSETQYF. The CDR3 DNA is TGTGCCAGCTCACCCGATGGGGGGTCGGAGACCCAGTACTTC. V gene TRBV18 combines with J gene TRBJ2-5; possibly TRBD2 for D (6 bases). V lost 3 bases to trimming and J lost 5 bases, with 13 bases between them. Germline V gene data show CDR1 as KGHSH and CDR2 as LQKENI. The CDR3 sequence is 14 residues long.

This clone appeared once. This chain connects TRBV2 to TRBJ1-5; D might be TRBD1 (5 bases). V was clipped by 2 bases and J by 5 bases, with 7 bases between them. The length of the CDR3 is 13 residues. Per germline, CDR1 SNHLY and CDR2 FYNNEI. In DNA, the CDR3 is TGTGCCAGCAGTGAAACGGGGGATCAGCCCCAGCATTTT. This sequence encodes CASSETGDQPQHF.

With regard to this clone: This sample includes further DNA sequences coding for the same CDR3. The chain couples TRBV5-1 to TRBJ1-4; 8 positions match TRBD1. The V gene end was trimmed by 4 bases and the J gene end by 8 bases; junction bases not matched to a gene: 7. Germline CDR1 SGHRS, CDR2 YFSETQ. The CDR3 spans 14 residues. In DNA, the CDR3 is TGCGCCAGCAGCCTAGGACAGGGTGGGGAAAAACTGTTTTTT. Translated: CASSLGQGGEKLFF.

This rearrangement joins TRBV5-1 to TRBJ1-6; 10 bases are a match to TRBD1. This CDR3 is built from 18 residues. After removal of 4 bases from V and 7 bases from J, the junction contained 14 bases not matched to a gene. Germline V gene data show CDR1 as SGHRS and CDR2 as YFSETQ. The CDR3 DNA sequence: TGCGCCAGCAGCCTTGGCCGGGACAGGGGAGGGATGAATTCACCCCTCCACTTT. Its protein product is CASSLGRDRGGMNSPLHF.

This CDR3 is CASSLRAGDEKLFF. The CDR3 bases are TGTGCCAGCAGCCTCCGAGCGGGGGACGAAAAACTGTTTTTT. This chain connects TRBV5-5 to TRBJ1-4, with D perhaps TRBD1 (5 bases). V was shortened by 4 bases and J by 8 bases, with 15 bases between the two germline ends. Germline CDR1 SGHKS, CDR2 YYEKEE (reference sequence). The CDR3 extends over 14 amino acids.

V gene TRBV2 combines with J gene TRBJ2-3; tentatively, D is TRBD1 (6 bases). CDR3 length equals 14 residues. The germline V gene encodes CDR1 SNHLY and CDR2 FYNNEI. Trimming stripped 5 bases from V and 3 bases from J, with 12 bases between. The DNA of the CDR3 is TGTGCCAGCAGTTCAGGGGTTCGAACAGATACGCAGTATTTT. Residues: CASSSGVRTDTQYF.

This clone was seen a single time. The chain couples TRBV5-1 to TRBJ2-3; 7 nucleotides agree with TRBD1. Losses at the gene ends were 2 bases for V and 5 bases for J; bases not matched to a gene: 5. CDR1 and CDR2 from the germline V gene are SGHRS and YFSETQ. The CDR3 is 14 amino acids. CDR3 loop: CASSLGQDGDTQYF. The CDR3 coding sequence is TGCGCCAGCAGCTTAGGACAGGACGGAGATACGCAGTATTTT.

This clone was observed a handful of times. Germline and junction disagree at one end, which may indicate a read error. The rearrangement joins TRBV19 to TRBJ1-2; D ambiguous. Germline-derived CDR1 and CDR2 are LNHDA and SQIVND (reference sequence). The CDR3 covers 14 residues. In DNA, the CDR3 is TGTGCCAGTAGTATTATTTTGGGTCACTACGGCTACACCTTC. It translates to CASSIILGHYGYTF.

The chain carries TRBV5-1 and TRBJ2-5; 11 positions match TRBD2. The germline CDR1 and CDR2 sequences are SGHRS and YFSETQ. Trimming removed 4 bases from V and 4 bases from J; junction bases left unmatched: 9. The CDR3 runs 16 residues. The CDR3 loop is CASSNSLAGGGETQYF. Here the CDR3 DNA reads TGCGCCAGCAGCAACTCTCTAGCGGGGGGCGGAGAGACCCAGTACTTC.

The chain has TRBV21-1 and TRBJ2-7; TRBD2 was called by the table and not checked on the DNA. TRBV21-1 is an annotated pseudogene. The CDR3 is made up of 15 amino acids. This CDR3 is CASPQLIAGAYEQYV. The CDR3 DNA reads TGTGCCAGCCCCCAACTGATAGCGGGGGCCTACGAGCAGTACGTC.

This chain links TRBV5-1 with TRBJ2-3, with TRBD1 matching over 9 bases. This CDR3 contains 15 residues. The trim removed 1 base at V and 5 bases at J, leaving 5 bases unmatched. Germline CDR1 is SGHRS and CDR2 is YFSETQ. CDR3 sequence reads: CASSLWDRVGDTQYF. The DNA of the CDR3 is TGCGCCAGCAGCTTGTGGGACAGGGTGGGAGATACGCAGTATTTT.